The sequence of this TCR beta chain was determined in a study of OX40 agonist ivuxolimab in advanced cancers. For the study at large: Ivuxolimab, which patients received intravenously every 2 weeks, was dosed at 0.01 to 10 mg/kg. Treatment received earlier with anti-PD-1, anti-PD-L1 or anti-CTLA-4 agents was allowed, and 40% had some.

Assay used: immunoSEQ multiplex PCR; TCRdb lists only in-frame clones, some missing. The sample records 50,000 to 70,000 clones, approximately 80% being singletons. With regard to this clone: Its antigen is undetermined.

Trimming removed 7 bases at V and 9 bases at J, with 13 bases between. Germline CDR1 is SQVTM and CDR2 is ANQGSEA. The CDR3 spans 11 residues. Broader study findings: CD4+ and CD8+ T cells in blood underwent clonal expansion by week 6 at 0.1 to 3.0 mg/kg.

The receptor's source is an adult with an advanced solid tumor such as melanoma, head and neck, liver or kidney cancer. The rearrangement joins TRBV29-1 to TRBJ2-1, with no clear D. The specimen comprised CD4+ or CD8+ T cells sorted from blood, sampled in a trial of the OX40 agonist ivuxolimab. This CDR3 is CSARRESEQFF. In nucleotides, the CDR3 is TGCAGCGCCCGTAGGGAATCTGAGCAGTTCTTC.